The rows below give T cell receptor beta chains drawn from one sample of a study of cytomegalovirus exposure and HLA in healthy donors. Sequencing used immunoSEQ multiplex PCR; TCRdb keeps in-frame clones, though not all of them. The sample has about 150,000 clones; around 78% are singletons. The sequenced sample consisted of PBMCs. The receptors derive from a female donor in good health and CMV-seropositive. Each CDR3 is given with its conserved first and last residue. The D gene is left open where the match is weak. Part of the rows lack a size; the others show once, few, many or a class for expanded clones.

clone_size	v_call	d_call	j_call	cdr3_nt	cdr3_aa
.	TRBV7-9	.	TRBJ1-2	TGTGCCAGCAGCCGCCAGGGTACCTATGGCTACACCTTC	CASSRQGTYGYTF
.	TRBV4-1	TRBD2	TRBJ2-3	TGCGCCAGCAAGCTAGCGGGGGGGCCGGGCGGCACAGATACGCAGTATTTT	CASKLAGGPGGTDTQYF
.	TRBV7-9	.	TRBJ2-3	TGTGCGTCTGCGGACACAGATACGCAGTATTTT	CASADTDTQYF
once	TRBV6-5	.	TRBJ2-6	TGTGCCAGCAGTTACTATTCATCCAACGTCCTGACTTTC	CASSYYSSNVLTF
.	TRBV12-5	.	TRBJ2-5	TGTGCTAGTGGTTTGGATCAAACCGGGACCCAGTACTTC	CASGLDQTGTQYF
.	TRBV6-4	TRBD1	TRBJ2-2	TGTGCCAGCAAGGCAGGGGGAACAACCGGGGAGCTGTTTTTT	CASKAGGTTGELFF
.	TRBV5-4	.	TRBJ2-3	TGTGCCAGCAGCGATCAGGGCACAGATACGCAGTATTTT	CASSDQGTDTQYF
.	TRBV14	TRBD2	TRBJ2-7	TGTGCCAGCAGCCTAAAGACGACTAGCGGGATACCATCGGGCTCTTACGAGCAGTACTTC	CASSLKTTSGIPSGSYEQYF
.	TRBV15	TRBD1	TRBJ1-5	TGTGCCACCAGCAGGGGACAGGGATATCAGCCCCAGCATTTT	CATSRGQGYQPQHF
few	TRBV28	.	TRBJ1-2	TGTGCCAGCAGTTTAAATCAGGTTGGCTACACCTTC	CASSLNQVGYTF
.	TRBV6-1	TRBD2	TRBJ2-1	TGTGCCAGCACCATACTACTAGCGGGCAATGAGCAGTTCTTC	CASTILLAGNEQFF
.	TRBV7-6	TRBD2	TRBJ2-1	TGTGCCAGCAGCTTAGCGCCTGGTAGCGGGAGAGGCAATGAGCAGTTCTTC	CASSLAPGSGRGNEQFF
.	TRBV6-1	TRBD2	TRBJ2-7	TGTGCCAGCATCAAACTAGCGGGAGGACCCTACGAGCAGTACTTC	CASIKLAGGPYEQYF
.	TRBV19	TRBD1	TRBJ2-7	TGTGCCAGTAGTGGAAAGGGACAGGGGTTCGAGCAGTACTTC	CASSGKGQGFEQYF
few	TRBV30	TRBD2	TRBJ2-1	TGTGCCTGGAGTTCTAGCGGGTACAATGAGCAGTTCTTC	CAWSSSGYNEQFF
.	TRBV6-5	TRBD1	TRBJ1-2	TGTGCCAGCAGTTATTCTACAGGGGAAAATGGCTACACCTTC	CASSYSTGENGYTF
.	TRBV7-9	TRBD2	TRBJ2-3	TGTGCCAGCAGCATCGGAACTAGCGGGCAACTGTGGTATTTT	CASSIGTSGQLWYF
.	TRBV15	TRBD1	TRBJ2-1	TGTGCCACCAAGGGACAGTTAGAAAATGAGCAGTTCTTC	CATKGQLENEQFF
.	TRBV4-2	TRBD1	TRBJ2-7	TGTGCCAGCAGCCAAAACCTCCGCACAGGGGGCTTCGGCAACGAGCAGTACTTC	CASSQNLRTGGFGNEQYF
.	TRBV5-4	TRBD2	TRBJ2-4	TGTGCCAGCACCCAATTAGCGGGGGGGCAGGAGGACATTCAGTACTTC	CASTQLAGGQEDIQYF
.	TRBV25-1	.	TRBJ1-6	TGTGCCAGCAGTGCTCAGGGATACTATAATTCACCCCTCCACTTT	CASSAQGYYNSPLHF
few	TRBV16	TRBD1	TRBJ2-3	TGTGCCAGCAGCCGGGACAGCCGAGCAGATACGCAGTATTTT	CASSRDSRADTQYF
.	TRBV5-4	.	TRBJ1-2	TGTGCCAGCAGCTTGGACGGCTATGGCTACACCTTC	CASSLDGYGYTF
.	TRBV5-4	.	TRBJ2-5	TGTGCCAGCAGCTTGGGGACAGCCCAAGAGACCCAGTACTTC	CASSLGTAQETQYF
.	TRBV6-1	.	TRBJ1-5	TGTGCCAGCAGAAAAGGGAGGGACAATCAGCCCCAGCATTTT	CASRKGRDNQPQHF